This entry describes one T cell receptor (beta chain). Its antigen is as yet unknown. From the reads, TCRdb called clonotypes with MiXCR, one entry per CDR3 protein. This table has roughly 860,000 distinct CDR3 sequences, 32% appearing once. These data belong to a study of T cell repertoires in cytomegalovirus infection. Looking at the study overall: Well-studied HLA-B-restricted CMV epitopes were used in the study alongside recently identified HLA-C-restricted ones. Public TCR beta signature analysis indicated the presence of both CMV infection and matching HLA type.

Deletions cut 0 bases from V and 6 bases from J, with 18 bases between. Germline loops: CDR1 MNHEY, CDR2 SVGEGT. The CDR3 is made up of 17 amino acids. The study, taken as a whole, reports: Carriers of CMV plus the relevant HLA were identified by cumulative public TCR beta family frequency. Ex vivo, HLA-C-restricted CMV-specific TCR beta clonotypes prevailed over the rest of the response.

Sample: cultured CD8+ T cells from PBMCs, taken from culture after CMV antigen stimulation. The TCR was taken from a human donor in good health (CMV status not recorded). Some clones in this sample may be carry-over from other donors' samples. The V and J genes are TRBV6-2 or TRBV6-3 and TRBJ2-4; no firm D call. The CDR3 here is CASSYSSLEAIPNIQYF. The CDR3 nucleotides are TGTGCCAGCAGTTACTCGAGTTTAGAGGCCATTCCAAACATTCAGTACTTC.